This TCR beta chain appears in the sequencing data of a study of blood T cell repertoires in COVID-19. Across the study: Italy, Spain and the United States were the sources of the convalescent and acute COVID-19 samples. PBMCs, B-cell-depleted T cells, or T cells were the source of the cDNA or gDNA that made up the material.

In the study's own analysis: Amplification with reference gene primers provided the estimates of nucleated cell counts. Assay used: immunoSEQ multiplex PCR; TCRdb lists only in-frame clones, some missing. That table furnishes V, J and clone size, whereas the DNA furnished D and trimming. The table includes over 150,000 clones, around 80% detected once. Allocation to cohorts depended on clinical history reported by the participants. This clonotype originated in a man aged 50-60 years who had recovered from COVID-19. Sequencing was performed on PBMCs or T cells enriched from blood (not recorded which).

Written as DNA, the CDR3 is TGTGCCAGCAGTCCAACCCCTGGACGCGGGGGGTGGAATGAGCAGTTCTTC. It encodes CASSPTPGRGGWNEQFF. The chain is built from TRBV27 and TRBJ2-1; TRBD2 aligns across 8 bases. The CDR3 runs to 17 residues. Germline V gives CDR1 MNHEY, CDR2 SMNVEV (reference sequence). The V segment lost 5 bases and the J segment 7 bases; nucleotides outside the gene matches: 16.